What follows are 4 T cell receptor beta chains derived from one specimen sequenced in a study of blood T cell repertoires in COVID-19 (dated by TCRdb to the early 2020s). Library creation used the immunoSEQ multiplex PCR assay. Sourced from immuneACCESS, this table was stored by TCRdb with only in-frame sequences that have V and J called. A share of the clones is absent; for the studies checked, an unresolved V gene accounts for under half, and the remainder has no known explanation. The sample table contains more than 450,000 clones; only one count was recorded for about nine tenths of them. 0.65% to 0.9% of the sample goes to the ten largest clones. The specimen sequenced was PBMCs or T cells enriched from blood (not recorded which). These receptors were obtained from a woman aged 18-30 years who had recovered from COVID-19.

The rearrangement uses TRBV7-9 and TRBJ1-2, with a possible D match to TRBD1 (6 bases). V was cut by 5 bases and J by 4 bases, with 14 bases left in between. Germline assignment: CDR1 SEHNR and CDR2 FQNEAQ (reference sequence). The CDR3 has 14 residues. The CDR3 protein is CASSPRTERYGYTF. The DNA for the CDR3 is TGTGCCAGCAGCCCAAGGACAGAGCGCTATGGCTACACCTTC.

The chain joins TRBV19 to TRBJ2-3; 9 nucleotides align to TRBD1. Losses at the gene ends were 7 bases for V and 5 bases for J; bases not matched to a gene: 7. This CDR3 contains 14 residues. CDR1 LNHDA and CDR2 SQIVND come from the germline V gene (reference sequence). As DNA, the CDR3 is TGTGCCAGTACGAGGGACAGGGAACAAGATACGCAGTATTTT. Encoded protein: CASTRDREQDTQYF.

This chain links TRBV21-1 with TRBJ1-5. TRBV21-1 is a pseudogene. The CDR3 runs to 18 residues. The CDR3 is CASSPPARVGGAGQPQHF. In nucleotides, the CDR3 is TGTGCCAGCAGCCCACCGGCCCGGGTGGGGGGGGCCGGCCAGCCCCAGCATTTT.

The CDR3 region has the DNA TGTGCCAGCAGCCAGCAGAGCGATATATGGGGCTACACCTTC. This sequence encodes CASSQQSDIWGYTF. V gene TRBV14 combines with J gene TRBJ1-2; D is uncertain. Per germline, CDR1 SGHDN and CDR2 FVKESK. The CDR3 totals 14 residues. With 3 bases removed from V and 8 bases from J, the gap between germline ends came to 16 bases.